The 10 T cell receptor beta chains below all came from one sample that was sequenced in a study of T cells in localized non-small cell lung cancer (dated by TCRdb to about 2020). The receptor library was made with the immunoSEQ multiplex PCR assay. As stored in TCRdb, this immuneACCESS dataset retains in-frame rearrangements with V and J assigned. A fraction of the clones does not appear; measured against another copy, unresolved V genes explain less than half of the discrepancy, and the remainder lacks a known reason. Counted in this sample were 30,000 or so clones; 88% of them appeared once. The top ten clones comprise over 10% of the sample. The sequences come from peripheral blood, collected before any cancer treatment. These receptors came from an older female donor with stage III squamous cell lung carcinoma.

This sequence joins TRBV19 and TRBJ1-4, with D unresolved. With 5 bases removed from V and 5 bases from J, the gap between germline ends came to 15 bases. The V gene's germline CDR1 is LNHDA and CDR2 SQIVND (reference sequence). The CDR3 loop spans 15 amino acids. The CDR3 sequence is CASSLPTSSNEKLFF. The CDR3 coding sequence is TGTGCCAGTAGTCTCCCGACGTCATCGAATGAAAAACTGTTTTTT. Full variable domain (rest looked up from reference TRBV19 and TRBJ1-4): DGGITQSPKYLFRKEGQNVTLSCEQNLNHDAMYWYRQDPGQGLRLIYYSQIVNDFQKGDIAEGYSVSREKKESFPLTVTSAQKNPTAFYLCASSLPTSSNEKLFFGSGTQLSVL.

This chain uses TRBV4-3 with TRBJ2-7, with D possibly being TRBD1 or TRBD2 (5 bases each). Germline lookup yields CDR1 LGHNA and CDR2 YSLEER. The CDR3 is made up of 16 amino acids. The germline V and J ends were trimmed by 0 bases and 1 base, with 13 bases remaining between them. The DNA for the CDR3 is TGCGCCAGCAGCCAAGACTTCCGGGACCCATCCTACGAGCAGTACTTC. Its translation is CASSQDFRDPSYEQYF.

The rearrangement links TRBV5-4 to TRBJ2-5, with 7 positions matching TRBD2. Looked up from germline, CDR1 is SGHNT and CDR2 is YYREEE (reference sequence). J gave up 3 bases and V 4 bases, and 9 bases lay outside the gene matches. The CDR3 extends over 15 amino acids. The CDR3 reads CASSNYPGGEETQYF. CDR3 DNA sequence: TGTGCCAGCAGCAACTATCCGGGAGGCGAAGAGACCCAGTACTTC.

This clone appeared once. The chain has TRBV5-4 and TRBJ1-5; no firm D call. This CDR3 comprises 13 residues. Trimming left V 0 bases short and J 0 bases short, with 1 base between. Germline V CDR1 and CDR2: SGHNT, YYREEE (reference sequence). The CDR3 coding sequence is TGTGCCAGCAGCTTGGATAGCAATCAGCCCCAGCATTTT. This translates into CASSLDSNQPQHF.

The chain links TRBV9 to TRBJ1-2; TRBD1 matches at 10 bases. J gave up 5 bases and V 0 bases, and 4 bases lay outside the gene matches. The CDR3 runs to 15 residues. CDR1 is SGDLS and CDR2 is YYNGEE in the germline V gene. CDR3 loop: CASSVDPGQGYGYTF. The DNA of the CDR3 is TGTGCCAGCAGCGTAGACCCGGGACAGGGGTATGGCTACACCTTC.

The chain joins TRBV18 to TRBJ1-2; D gene uncertain. Germline V gene data show CDR1 as KGHSH and CDR2 as LQKENI. The CDR3 consists of 10 residues. The CDR3 bases are TGTGCTTCGCTCAACGGTGACTACACCTTC. It is translated as CASLNGDYTF.

This clone was detected only a few times. J is TRBJ2-7 and V is TRBV19; D may be TRBD2 (6 bases). The ends were cut back, 1 base at V and 4 bases at J, with 14 bases in the middle. The CDR3 is 15 residues long. Germline values: CDR1 LNHDA, CDR2 SQIVND (reference sequence). CDR3 bases: TGTGCCAGTAGTATAGTCAGACTAGGGAGATACGAGCAGTACTTC. Translation: CASSIVRLGRYEQYF.

The chain uses TRBV5-1 and TRBJ1-2; a weak D match, TRBD1 (6 bases). The CDR3 extends over 13 amino acids. V was cut by 0 bases and J by 10 bases, with 13 bases left in between. Germline loops: CDR1 SGHRS, CDR2 YFSETQ. The CDR3: CASSLEAGDDYTF. Written as DNA, the CDR3 is TGCGCCAGCAGCTTGGAGGCAGGGGATGACTACACCTTC.

The chain employs TRBV7-2 and TRBJ1-6; D is unclear. The CDR3 is made up of 16 amino acids. In germline, CDR1 is SGHTA, CDR2 FQGNSA. V was clipped by 4 bases and J by 0 bases, with 10 bases between them. The CDR3 sequence is CASSSYASSYNSPLHF. DNA for the CDR3: TGTGCCAGCAGCTCCTACGCGAGCTCCTATAATTCACCCCTCCACTTT.

This clone appeared a single time. This chain connects TRBV7-2 to TRBJ2-3, with D possibly matching TRBD1 (5 bases). Trimming stripped 4 bases from V and 4 bases from J, with 6 bases between. The germline gives CDR1 SGHTA, CDR2 FQGNSA. CDR3 size: 12 residues. CDR3 sequence: CASSWGADTQYF. The CDR3 coding sequence is TGTGCCAGCAGCTGGGGCGCAGATACGCAGTATTTT. Variable domain in full (rest from reference TRBV7-2 and TRBJ2-3): GAGVSQSPSNKVTEKGKDVELRCDPISGHTALYWYRQSLGQGLEFLIYFQGNSAPDKSGLPSDRFSAERTGGSVSTLTIQRTQQEDSAVYLCASSWGADTQYFGPGTRLTVL.